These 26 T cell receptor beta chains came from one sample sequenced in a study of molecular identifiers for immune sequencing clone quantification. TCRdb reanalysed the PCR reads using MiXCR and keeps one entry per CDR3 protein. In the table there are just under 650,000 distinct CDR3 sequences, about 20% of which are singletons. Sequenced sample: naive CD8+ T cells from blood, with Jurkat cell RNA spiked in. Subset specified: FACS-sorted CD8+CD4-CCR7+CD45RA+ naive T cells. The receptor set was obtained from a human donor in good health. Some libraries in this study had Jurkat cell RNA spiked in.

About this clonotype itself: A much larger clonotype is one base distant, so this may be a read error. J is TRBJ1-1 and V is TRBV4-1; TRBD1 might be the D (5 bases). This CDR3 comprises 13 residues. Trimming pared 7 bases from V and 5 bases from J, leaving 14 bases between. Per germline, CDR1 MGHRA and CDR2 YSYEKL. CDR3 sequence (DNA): TGCGCCAGCATTGACGGGGGGAAGACTGAAGCTTTCTTT. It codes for CASIDGGKTEAFF.

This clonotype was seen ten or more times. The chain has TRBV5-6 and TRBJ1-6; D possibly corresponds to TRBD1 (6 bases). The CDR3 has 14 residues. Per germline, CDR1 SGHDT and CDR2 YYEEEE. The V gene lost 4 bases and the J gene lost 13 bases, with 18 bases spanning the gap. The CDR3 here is CASSLWGGAAPLHF. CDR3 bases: TGTGCCAGCAGCCTGTGGGGGGGCGCGGCCCCCCTCCACTTT.

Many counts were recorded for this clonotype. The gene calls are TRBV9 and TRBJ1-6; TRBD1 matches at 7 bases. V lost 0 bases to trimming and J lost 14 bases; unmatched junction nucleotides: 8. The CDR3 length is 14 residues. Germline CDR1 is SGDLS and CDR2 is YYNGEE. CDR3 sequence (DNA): TGTGCCAGCAGCGTAGGGGACAGCAGTCCAACCCTCCACTTT. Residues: CASSVGDSSPTLHF.

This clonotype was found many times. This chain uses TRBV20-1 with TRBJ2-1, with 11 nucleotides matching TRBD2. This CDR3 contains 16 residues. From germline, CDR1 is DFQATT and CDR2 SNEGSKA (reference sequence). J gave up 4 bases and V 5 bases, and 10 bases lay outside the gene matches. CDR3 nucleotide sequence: TGCAGTGCTGATAGTAGCGGGAGGGCCCCATACAATGAGCAGTTCTTC. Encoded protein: CSADSSGRAPYNEQFF.

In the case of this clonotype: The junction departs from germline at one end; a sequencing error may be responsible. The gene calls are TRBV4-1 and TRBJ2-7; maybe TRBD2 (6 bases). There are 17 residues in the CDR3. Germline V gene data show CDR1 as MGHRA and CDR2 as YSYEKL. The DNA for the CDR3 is TGCGCCAGCAGCCAAGAAGCAAGAACAGGAGGGACCTACGGGCAGTACTTC. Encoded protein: CASSQEARTGGTYGQYF.

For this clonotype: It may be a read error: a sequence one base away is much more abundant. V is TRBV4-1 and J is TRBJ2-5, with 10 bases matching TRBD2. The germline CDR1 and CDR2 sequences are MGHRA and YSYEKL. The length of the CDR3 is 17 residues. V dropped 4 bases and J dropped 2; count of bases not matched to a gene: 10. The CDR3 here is CASSPPPERGGQETQYF. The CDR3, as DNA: TGCGCCAGCAGCCCACCCCCCGAGCGGGGGGGTCAAGAGACCCAGTACTTC.

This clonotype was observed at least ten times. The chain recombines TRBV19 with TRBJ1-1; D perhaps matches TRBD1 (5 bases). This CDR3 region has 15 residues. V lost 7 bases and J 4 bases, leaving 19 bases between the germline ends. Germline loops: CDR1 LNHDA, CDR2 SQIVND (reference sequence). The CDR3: CASTLGTRATTEAFF. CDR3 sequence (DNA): TGTGCCAGTACCCTCGGGACCAGGGCGACCACTGAAGCTTTCTTT. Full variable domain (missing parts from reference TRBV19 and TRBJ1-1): DGGITQSPKYLFRKEGQNVTLSCEQNLNHDAMYWYRQDPGQGLRLIYYSQIVNDFQKGDIAEGYSVSREKKESFPLTVTSAQKNPTAFYLCASTLGTRATTEAFFGQGTRLTVV.

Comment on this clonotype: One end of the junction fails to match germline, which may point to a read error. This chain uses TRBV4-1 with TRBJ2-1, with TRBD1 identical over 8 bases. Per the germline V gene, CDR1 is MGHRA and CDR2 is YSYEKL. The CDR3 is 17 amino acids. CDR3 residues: CASSQVFPGQAYTEQSF. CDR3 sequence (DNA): TGCGCCAGCAGCCAAGTCTTCCCGGGACAGGCCTACACTGAGCAGTCCTTC.

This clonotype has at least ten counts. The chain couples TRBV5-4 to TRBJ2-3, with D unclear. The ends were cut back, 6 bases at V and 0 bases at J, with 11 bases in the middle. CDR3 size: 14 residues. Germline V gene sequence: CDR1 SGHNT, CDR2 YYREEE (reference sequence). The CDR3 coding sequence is TGTGCCAGCACCCACCTAGGTAGCACAGATACGCAGTATTTT. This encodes CASTHLGSTDTQYF.

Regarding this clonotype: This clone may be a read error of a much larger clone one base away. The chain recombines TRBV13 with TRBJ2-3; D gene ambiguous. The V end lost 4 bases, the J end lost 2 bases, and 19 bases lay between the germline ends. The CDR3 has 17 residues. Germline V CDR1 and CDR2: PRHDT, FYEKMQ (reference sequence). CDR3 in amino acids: CASSSLADPGATDTQYF. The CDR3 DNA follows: TGTGCCAGCAGCTCCTTAGCCGACCCTGGTGCCACAGATACGCAGTATTTT. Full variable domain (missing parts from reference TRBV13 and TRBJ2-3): AAGVIQSPRHLIKEKRETATLKCYPIPRHDTVYWYQQGPGQDPQFLISFYEKMQSDKGSIPDRFSAQQFSDYHSELNMSSLELGDSALYFCASSSLADPGATDTQYFGPGTRLTVL.

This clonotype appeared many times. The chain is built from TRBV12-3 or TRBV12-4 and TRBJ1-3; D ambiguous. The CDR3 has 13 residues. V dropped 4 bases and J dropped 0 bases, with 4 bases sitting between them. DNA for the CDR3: TGTGCCAGCAGTTCCTTCTCTGGAAACACCATATATTTT. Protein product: CASSSFSGNTIYF.

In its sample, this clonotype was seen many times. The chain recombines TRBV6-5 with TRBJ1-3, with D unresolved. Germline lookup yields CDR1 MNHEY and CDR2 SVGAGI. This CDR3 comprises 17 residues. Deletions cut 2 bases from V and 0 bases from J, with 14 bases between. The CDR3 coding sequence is TGTGCCAGCAGTTACACACCTCACCATTACTCTGGAAACACCATATATTTT. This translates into CASSYTPHHYSGNTIYF.

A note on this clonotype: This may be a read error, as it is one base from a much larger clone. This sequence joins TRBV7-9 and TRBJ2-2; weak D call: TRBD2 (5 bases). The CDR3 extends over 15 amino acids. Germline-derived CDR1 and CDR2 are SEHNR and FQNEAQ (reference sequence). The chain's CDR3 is CASSLSARATGELLF. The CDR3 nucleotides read TGTGCCAGCAGCTTATCGGCCCGAGCGACCGGGGAGCTGCTTTTT.

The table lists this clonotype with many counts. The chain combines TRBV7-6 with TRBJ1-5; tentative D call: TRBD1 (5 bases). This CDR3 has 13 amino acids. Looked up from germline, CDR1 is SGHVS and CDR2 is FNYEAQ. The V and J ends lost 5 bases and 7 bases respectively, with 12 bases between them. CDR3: CASSGGWGQPQHF. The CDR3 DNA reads TGTGCCAGCAGCGGGGGGTGGGGCCAGCCCCAGCATTTT.

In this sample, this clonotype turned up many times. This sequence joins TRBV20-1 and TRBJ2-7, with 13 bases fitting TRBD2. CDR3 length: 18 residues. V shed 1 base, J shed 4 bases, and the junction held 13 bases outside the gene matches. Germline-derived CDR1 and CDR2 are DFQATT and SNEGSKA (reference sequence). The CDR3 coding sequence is TGCAGTGCTAGAGGGACGGGACTAGCGGGGCAGAAGGGATACGAGCAGTACTTC. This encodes CSARGTGLAGQKGYEQYF.

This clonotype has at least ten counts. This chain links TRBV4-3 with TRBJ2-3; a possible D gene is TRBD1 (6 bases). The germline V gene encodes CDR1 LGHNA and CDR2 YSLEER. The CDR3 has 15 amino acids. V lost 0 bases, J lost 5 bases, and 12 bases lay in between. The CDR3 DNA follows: TGCGCCAGCAGCCAAGAATCAGGGGTCTTAGATACGCAGTATTTT. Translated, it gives CASSQESGVLDTQYF.

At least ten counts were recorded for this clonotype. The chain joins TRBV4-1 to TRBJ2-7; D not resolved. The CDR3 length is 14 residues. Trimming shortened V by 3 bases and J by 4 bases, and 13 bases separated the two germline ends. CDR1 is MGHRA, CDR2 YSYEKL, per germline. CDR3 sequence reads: CASSHHASGYEQYF. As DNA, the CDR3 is TGCGCCAGCAGCCACCATGCGAGTGGGTACGAGCAGTACTTC.

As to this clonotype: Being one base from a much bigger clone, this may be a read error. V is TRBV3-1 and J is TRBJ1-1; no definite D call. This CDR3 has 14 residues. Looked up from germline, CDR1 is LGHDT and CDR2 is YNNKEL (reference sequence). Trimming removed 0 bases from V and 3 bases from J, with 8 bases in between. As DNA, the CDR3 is TGTGCCAGCAGCCAAGATGCAAGGGACACTGAAGCTTTCTTT. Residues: CASSQDARDTEAFF.

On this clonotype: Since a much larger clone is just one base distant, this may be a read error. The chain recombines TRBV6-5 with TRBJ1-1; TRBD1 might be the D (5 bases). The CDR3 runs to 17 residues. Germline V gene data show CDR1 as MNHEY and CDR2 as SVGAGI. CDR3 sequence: CATDASPMGRGNAEAFF. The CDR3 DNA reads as TGTGCCACCGACGCGAGCCCCATGGGGCGGGGGAACGCTGAAGCTTTCTTT.

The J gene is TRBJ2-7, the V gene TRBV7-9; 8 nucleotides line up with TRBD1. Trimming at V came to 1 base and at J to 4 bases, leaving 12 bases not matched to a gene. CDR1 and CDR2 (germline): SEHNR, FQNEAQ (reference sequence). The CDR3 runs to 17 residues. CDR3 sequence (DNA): TGTGCCAGCAGCTTAGTCAGGGGGCCCGAGCTGGGTTACGAGCAGTACTTC. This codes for CASSLVRGPELGYEQYF.

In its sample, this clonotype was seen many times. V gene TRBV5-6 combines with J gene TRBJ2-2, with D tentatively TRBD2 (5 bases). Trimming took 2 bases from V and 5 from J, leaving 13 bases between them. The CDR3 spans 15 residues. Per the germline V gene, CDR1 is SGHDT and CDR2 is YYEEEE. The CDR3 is CASSFWMPGTGELFF. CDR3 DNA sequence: TGTGCCAGCAGCTTTTGGATGCCGGGAACCGGGGAGCTGTTTTTT. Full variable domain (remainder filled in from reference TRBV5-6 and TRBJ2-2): DAGVTQSPTHLIKTRGQQVTLRCSPKSGHDTVSWYQQALGQGPQFIFQYYEEEERQRGNFPDRFSGHQFPNYSSELNVNALLLGDSALYLCASSFWMPGTGELFFGEGSRLTVL.

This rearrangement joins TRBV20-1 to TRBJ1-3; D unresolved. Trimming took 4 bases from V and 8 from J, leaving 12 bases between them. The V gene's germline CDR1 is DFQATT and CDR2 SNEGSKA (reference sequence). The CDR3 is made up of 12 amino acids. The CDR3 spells CSAKLPGHTIYF. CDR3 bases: TGCAGTGCTAAGTTGCCCGGACACACCATATATTTT.

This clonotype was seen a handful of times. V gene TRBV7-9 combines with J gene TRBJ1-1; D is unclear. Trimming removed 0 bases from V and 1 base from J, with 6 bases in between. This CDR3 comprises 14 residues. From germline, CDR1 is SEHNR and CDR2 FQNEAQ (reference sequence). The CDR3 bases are TGTGCCAGCAGCTTAGCGAGGACGAACACTGAAGCTTTCTTT. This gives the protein CASSLARTNTEAFF. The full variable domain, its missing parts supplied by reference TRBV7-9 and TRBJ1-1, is DTGVSQNPRHKITKRGQNVTFRCDPISEHNRLYWYRQTLGQGPEFLTYFQNEAQLEKSRLLSDRFSAERPKGSFSTLEIQRTEQGDSAMYLCASSLARTNTEAFFGQGTRLTVV.

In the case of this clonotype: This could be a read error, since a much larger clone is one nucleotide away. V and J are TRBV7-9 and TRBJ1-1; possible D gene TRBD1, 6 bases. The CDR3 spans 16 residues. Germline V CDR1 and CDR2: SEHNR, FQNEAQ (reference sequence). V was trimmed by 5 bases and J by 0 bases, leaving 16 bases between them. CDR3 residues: CASSKDLGAVNTEAFF. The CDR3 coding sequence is TGTGCCAGCAGCAAAGATCTGGGGGCGGTGAACACTGAAGCTTTCTTT.

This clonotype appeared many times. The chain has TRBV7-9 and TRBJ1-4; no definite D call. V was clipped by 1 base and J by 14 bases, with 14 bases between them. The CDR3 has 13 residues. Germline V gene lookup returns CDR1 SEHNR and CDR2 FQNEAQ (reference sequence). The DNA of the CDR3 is TGTGCCAGCAGCTTAGTAACCCAGCAAATGCTGTTTTTT. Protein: CASSLVTQQMLFF.

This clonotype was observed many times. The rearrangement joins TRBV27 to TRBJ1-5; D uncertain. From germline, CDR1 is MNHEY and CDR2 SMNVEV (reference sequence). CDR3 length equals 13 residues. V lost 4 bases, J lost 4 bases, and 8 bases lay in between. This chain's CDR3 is CASSWQVNQPQHF. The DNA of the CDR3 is TGTGCCAGCAGTTGGCAGGTTAATCAGCCCCAGCATTTT.